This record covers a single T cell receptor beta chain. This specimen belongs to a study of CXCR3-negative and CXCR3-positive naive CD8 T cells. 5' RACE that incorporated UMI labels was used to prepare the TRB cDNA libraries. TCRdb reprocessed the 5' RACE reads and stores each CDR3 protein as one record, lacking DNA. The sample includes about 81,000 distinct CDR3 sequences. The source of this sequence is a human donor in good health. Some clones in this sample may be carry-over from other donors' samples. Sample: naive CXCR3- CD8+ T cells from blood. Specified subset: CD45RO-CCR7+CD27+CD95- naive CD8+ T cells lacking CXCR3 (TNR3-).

CDR3 sequence: CASSLVEGEAFF. V is TRBV25-1 and J is TRBJ1-1. The CDR3 has 12 residues. In germline, CDR1 is MGHDK, CDR2 SYGVNS.